This T cell receptor (beta chain) originates from a study of T cells after yellow fever vaccination. In this sample, this clonotype turned up once. Antigen specificity is unknown. They built TCR cDNA with 5'RACE template switching, a step that put in a universal primer site and UMIs. TCRdb independently ran MiXCR on the 5' RACE reads; one entry per CDR3 protein. This sample yields about 300,000 distinct CDR3 sequences, of which roughly 8.7% are seen a single time; about 3.7% belongs to the top ten. Study observations and caveats: Weaker, the secondary response peaked sooner, at day 5 versus 15. A small share of clonotypes appeared in both CD4 and CD8 compartments. The study re-detected most primary-vaccination clones after the booster (around 96% CD4, roughly 88% CD8).

V lost 1 base to trimming and J lost 2 bases, with 8 bases between them. Germline V lookup: CDR1 GTSNPN, CDR2 SVGIG (reference sequence). The CDR3 is 14 residues long. The rearrangement joins TRBV30 to TRBJ2-2; D is perhaps TRBD1 (5 bases). This sequence was found in a man aged 18 to 30 who received the YFV17D yellow fever vaccine. The specimen comprised CD4+ T cells sorted from PBMCs, sampled 5 days after the yellow fever booster vaccination. CDR3 sequence reads: CAWSGQGNTGELFF. The CDR3 nucleotides read TGTGCCTGGAGTGGCCAGGGAAACACCGGGGAGCTGTTTTTT.